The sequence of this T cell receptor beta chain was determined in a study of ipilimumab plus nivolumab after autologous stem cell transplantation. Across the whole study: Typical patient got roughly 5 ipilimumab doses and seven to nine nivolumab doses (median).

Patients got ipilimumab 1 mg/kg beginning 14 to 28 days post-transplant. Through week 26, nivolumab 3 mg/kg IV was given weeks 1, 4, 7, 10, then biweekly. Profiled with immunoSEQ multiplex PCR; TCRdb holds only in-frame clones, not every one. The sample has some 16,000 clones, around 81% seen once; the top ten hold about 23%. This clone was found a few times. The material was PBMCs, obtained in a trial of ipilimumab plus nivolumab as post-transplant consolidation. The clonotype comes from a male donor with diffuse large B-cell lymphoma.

The CDR3 DNA reads as TGTGCCAGCAGTGAAGCCGGGACACTCTCTGGAAACACCATATATTTT. This sequence encodes CASSEAGTLSGNTIYF. The genes are TRBV2 and TRBJ1-3; tentatively, D is TRBD1 (6 bases). The CDR3 sequence is 16 residues long. Germline CDR1 and CDR2: SNHLY and FYNNEI. Trimming pared 0 bases from V and 0 bases from J, leaving 9 bases between.